A selection of T cell receptor beta chains follows, all from one sample in a study of cytomegalovirus exposure and HLA in healthy donors. TCRdb keeps only in-frame clones here, not all; method: immunoSEQ multiplex PCR. The repertoire holds around 64,000 clones, 85% seen once, with 9.5% to 12% in the top ten. What was sequenced was PBMCs. These receptors came from a female donor in good health and CMV-seronegative. Each CDR3 is given with its conserved first and last residue. A D gene is named only where the DNA matches it firmly. Only some rows state a clone size, as once, few, many or a class for expanded clones.

>TRBV7-8|NA|TRBJ2-1|NA
CASSLRTRMGYYNEQFF
TGTGCCAGCAGCTTACGAACTAGAATGGGCTACTACAATGAGCAGTTCTTC
>TRBV11-2|few|TRBJ2-1|NA
CASSLATGSAQRGEQFF
TGTGCCAGCAGCTTAGCTACTGGAAGCGCCCAACGCGGTGAGCAGTTCTTC
>TRBV5-4|NA|TRBJ1-2|TRBD1
CASSQTDRYYGYTF
TGTGCCAGCAGCCAGACGGACAGGTACTATGGCTACACCTTC
>TRBV7-2|NA|TRBJ2-3|TRBD2
CASSRKYSGGTRTDTQYF
TGTGCCAGCAGCAGGAAATATAGCGGGGGGACTCGCACAGATACGCAGTATTTT
>TRBV9|NA|TRBJ2-3|TRBD1
CASSSGTGFADTQYF
TGTGCCAGCAGCTCCGGGACAGGGTTCGCAGATACGCAGTATTTT
>TRBV11-1|NA|TRBJ2-5|TRBD1
CASSFYGQGKETQYF
TGTGCCAGCAGCTTCTACGGACAGGGGAAAGAGACCCAGTACTTC
>TRBV4-3|NA|TRBJ1-3|TRBD1
CASSQGGGQGTSDTIYF
TGCGCCAGCAGCCAAGGGGGGGGACAGGGGACCTCGGACACCATATATTTT
>TRBV6-5|NA|TRBJ2-3|TRBD2
CASSRTSGTDTQYF
TGTGCCAGCAGTCGGACTAGCGGGACAGATACGCAGTATTTT
>TRBV7-9|once|TRBJ2-7|TRBD2
CASSLLAEAYEQYF
TGTGCCAGCAGCTTACTAGCGGAGGCCTACGAGCAGTACTTC
>TRBV7-9|NA|TRBJ2-7|NA
CASRTGPYEQYF
TGTGCCAGCAGGACAGGACCCTACGAGCAGTACTTC
>TRBV6-5|NA|TRBJ2-7|TRBD2
CASSYFSAGVNEQYF
TGTGCCAGCAGTTACTTTTCAGCGGGAGTTAACGAGCAGTACTTC
>TRBV9|NA|TRBJ2-3|TRBD2
CASSVAGLAGGTDTQYF
TGTGCCAGCAGCGTAGCGGGACTAGCGGGGGGCACAGATACGCAGTATTTT
>TRBV28|NA|TRBJ1-6|TRBD1
CASSAGDRYSPLHF
TGTGCCAGCAGCGCCGGGGACAGGTATTCACCCCTCCACTTT
>TRBV6-1|NA|TRBJ2-7|NA
CASSEAAQLTYEQYF
TGTGCCAGCAGTGAAGCGGCACAGTTAACCTACGAGCAGTACTTC
>TRBV6-5|few|TRBJ2-1|TRBD2
CASSYLPPGGYNEQFF
TGTGCCAGCAGTTACCTCCCCCCGGGAGGGTACAATGAGCAGTTCTTC
>TRBV10-3|once|TRBJ1-5|NA
CAISELEVNQPQHF
TGTGCCATCAGTGAGCTGGAGGTCAATCAGCCCCAGCATTTT
>TRBV7-2|NA|TRBJ2-3|TRBD2
CASSLDVGRGGDTQYF
TGTGCCAGCAGCTTAGATGTCGGGAGGGGTGGAGATACGCAGTATTTT
>TRBV15|NA|TRBJ2-4|TRBD2
CATSRDLAGGDIQYF
TGTGCCACCAGCAGAGATCTAGCGGGTGGGGACATTCAGTACTTC
>TRBV4-2|NA|TRBJ2-7|NA
CASSPTGSYEQYF
TGTGCCAGCAGCCCTACTGGTTCCTACGAGCAGTACTTC
>TRBV6-7|NA|TRBJ1-1|TRBD1
CASRPGQGVRWEAFF
TGTGCCAGCAGACCTGGACAGGGGGTGAGGTGGGAAGCTTTCTTT
>TRBV5-6|NA|TRBJ1-6|NA
CASSARDNYNSPLHF
TGTGCCAGCAGCGCACGGGACAACTATAATTCACCCCTCCACTTT
>TRBV5-1|few|TRBJ2-3|NA
CASSPNGDTQYF
TGTGCCAGCAGCCCGAACGGGGATACGCAGTATTTT